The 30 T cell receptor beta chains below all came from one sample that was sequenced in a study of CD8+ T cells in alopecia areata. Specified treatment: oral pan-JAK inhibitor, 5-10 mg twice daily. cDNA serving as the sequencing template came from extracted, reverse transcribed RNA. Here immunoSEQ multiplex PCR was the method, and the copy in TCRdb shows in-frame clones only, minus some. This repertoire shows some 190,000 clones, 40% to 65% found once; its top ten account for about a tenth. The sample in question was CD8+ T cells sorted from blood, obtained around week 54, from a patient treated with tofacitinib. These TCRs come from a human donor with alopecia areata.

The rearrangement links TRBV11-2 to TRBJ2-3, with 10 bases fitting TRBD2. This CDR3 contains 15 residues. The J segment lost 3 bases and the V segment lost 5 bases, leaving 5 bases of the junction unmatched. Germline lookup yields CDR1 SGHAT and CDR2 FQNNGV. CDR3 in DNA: TGTGCCAGCAGCCAAAATAGCGGGGGGACAGATACGCAGTATTTT. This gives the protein CASSQNSGGTDTQYF.

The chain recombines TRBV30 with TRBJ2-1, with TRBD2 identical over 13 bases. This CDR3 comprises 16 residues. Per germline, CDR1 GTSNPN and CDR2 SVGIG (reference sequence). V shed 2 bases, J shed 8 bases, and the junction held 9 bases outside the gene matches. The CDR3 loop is CAWSTGLAGEYDEQFF. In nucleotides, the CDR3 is TGTGCCTGGAGTACCGGACTAGCGGGGGAATACGATGAGCAGTTCTTC.

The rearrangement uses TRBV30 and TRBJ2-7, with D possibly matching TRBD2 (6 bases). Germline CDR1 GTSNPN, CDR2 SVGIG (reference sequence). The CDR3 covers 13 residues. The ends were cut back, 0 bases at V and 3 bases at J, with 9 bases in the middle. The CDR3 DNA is TGTGCCTGGAGTGTATTCGGGGGCTACGAGCAGTACTTC. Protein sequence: CAWSVFGGYEQYF.

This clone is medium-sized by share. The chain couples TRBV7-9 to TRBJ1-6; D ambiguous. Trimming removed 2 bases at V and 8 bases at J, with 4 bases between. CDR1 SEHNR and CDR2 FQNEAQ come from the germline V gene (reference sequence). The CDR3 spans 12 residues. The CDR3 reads CASSLQDSPLHF. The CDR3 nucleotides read TGTGCCAGCAGCTTACAGGATTCACCCCTCCACTTT. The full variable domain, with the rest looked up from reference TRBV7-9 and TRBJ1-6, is DTGVSQNPRHKITKRGQNVTFRCDPISEHNRLYWYRQTLGQGPEFLTYFQNEAQLEKSRLLSDRFSAERPKGSFSTLEIQRTEQGDSAMYLCASSLQDSPLHFGNGTRLTVT.

Written as DNA, the CDR3 is TGTGCCAGCAAAAGACCCCAACCCTCCTACGAGCAGTACTTC. As protein: CASKRPQPSYEQYF. The rearrangement uses TRBV6-1 and TRBJ2-7; D unclear. The CDR3 runs to 14 residues. V gave up 7 bases and J gave up 0 bases, with 13 bases separating them. Germline CDR1 reads MNHNS; CDR2 reads SASEGT.

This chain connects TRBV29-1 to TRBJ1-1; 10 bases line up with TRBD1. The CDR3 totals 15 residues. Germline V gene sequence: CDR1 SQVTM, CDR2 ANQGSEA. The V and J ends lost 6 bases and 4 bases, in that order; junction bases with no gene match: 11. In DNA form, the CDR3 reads TGCAGCGTGACAGGGGGCGAAATTTTGAGCACTGAAGCTTTCTTT. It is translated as CSVTGGEILSTEAFF.

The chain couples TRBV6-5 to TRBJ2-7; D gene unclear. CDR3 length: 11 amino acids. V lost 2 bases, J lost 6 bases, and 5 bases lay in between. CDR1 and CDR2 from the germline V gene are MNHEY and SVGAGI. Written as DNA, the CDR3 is TGTGCCAGCAGTTACGGGTCCGAGCAGTACTTC. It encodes CASSYGSEQYF.

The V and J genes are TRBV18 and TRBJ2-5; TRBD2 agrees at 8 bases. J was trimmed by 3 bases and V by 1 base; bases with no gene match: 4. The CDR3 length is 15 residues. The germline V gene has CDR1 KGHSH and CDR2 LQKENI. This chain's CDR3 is CASSPLGLAKETQYF. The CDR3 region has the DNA TGTGCCAGCTCACCACTCGGACTAGCCAAAGAGACCCAGTACTTC.

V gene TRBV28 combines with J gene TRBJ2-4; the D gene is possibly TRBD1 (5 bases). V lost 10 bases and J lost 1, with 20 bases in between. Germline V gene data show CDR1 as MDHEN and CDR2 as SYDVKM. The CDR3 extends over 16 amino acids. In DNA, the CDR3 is TGTGCCACCTCAAGCCCCGGGCCAGGGGCCAAAAACATTCAGTACTTC. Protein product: CATSSPGPGAKNIQYF.

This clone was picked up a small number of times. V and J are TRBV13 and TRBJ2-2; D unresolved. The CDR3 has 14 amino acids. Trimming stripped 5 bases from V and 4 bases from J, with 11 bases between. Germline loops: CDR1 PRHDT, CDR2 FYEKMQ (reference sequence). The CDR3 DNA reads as TGTGCCAGCAGCCCCGTGGGCACCACCGGGGAGCTGTTTTTT. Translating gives CASSPVGTTGELFF.

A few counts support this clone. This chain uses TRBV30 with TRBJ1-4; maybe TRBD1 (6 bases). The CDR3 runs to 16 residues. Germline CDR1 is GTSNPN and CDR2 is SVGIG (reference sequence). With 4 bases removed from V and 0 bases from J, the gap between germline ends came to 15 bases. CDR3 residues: CAWKPGQVTTNEKLFF. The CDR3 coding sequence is TGTGCCTGGAAACCGGGACAAGTCACAACTAATGAAAAACTGTTTTTT.

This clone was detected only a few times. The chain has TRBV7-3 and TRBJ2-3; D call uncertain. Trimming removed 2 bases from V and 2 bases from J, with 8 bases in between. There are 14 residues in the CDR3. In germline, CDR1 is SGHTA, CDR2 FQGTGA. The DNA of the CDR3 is TGTGCCAGCAGCTTAGTTGGGTCCACAGATACGCAGTATTTT. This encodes CASSLVGSTDTQYF.

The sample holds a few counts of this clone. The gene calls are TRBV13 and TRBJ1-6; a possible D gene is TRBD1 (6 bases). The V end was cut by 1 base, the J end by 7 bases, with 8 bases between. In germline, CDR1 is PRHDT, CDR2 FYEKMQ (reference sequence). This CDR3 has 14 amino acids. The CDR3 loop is CASSLAGGNSPLHF. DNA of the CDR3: TGTGCCAGCAGCTTAGCCGGGGGCAATTCACCCCTCCACTTT. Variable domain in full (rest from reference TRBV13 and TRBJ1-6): AAGVIQSPRHLIKEKRETATLKCYPIPRHDTVYWYQQGPGQDPQFLISFYEKMQSDKGSIPDRFSAQQFSDYHSELNMSSLELGDSALYFCASSLAGGNSPLHFGNGTRLTVT.

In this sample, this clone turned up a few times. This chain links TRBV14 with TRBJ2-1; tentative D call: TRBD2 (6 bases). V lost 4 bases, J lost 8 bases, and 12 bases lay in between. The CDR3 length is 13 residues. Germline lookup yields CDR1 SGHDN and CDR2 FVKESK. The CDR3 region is CASSLRLVHEQFF. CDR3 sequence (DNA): TGTGCCAGCAGCCTGCGACTAGTCCATGAGCAGTTCTTC.

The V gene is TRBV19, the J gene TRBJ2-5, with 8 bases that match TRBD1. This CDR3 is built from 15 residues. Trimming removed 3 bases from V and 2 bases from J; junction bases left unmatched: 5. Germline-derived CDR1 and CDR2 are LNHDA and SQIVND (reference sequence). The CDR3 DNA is TGTGCCAGTAGTATCGGCAGGGGGCAACAAGAGACCCAGTACTTC. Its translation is CASSIGRGQQETQYF. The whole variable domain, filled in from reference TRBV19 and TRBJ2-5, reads DGGITQSPKYLFRKEGQNVTLSCEQNLNHDAMYWYRQDPGQGLRLIYYSQIVNDFQKGDIAEGYSVSREKKESFPLTVTSAQKNPTAFYLCASSIGRGQQETQYFGPGTRLLVL.

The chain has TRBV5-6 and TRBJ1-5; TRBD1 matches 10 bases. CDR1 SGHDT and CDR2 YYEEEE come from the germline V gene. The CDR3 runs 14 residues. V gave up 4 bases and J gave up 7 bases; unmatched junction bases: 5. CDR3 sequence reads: CASSAGQGKQPQHF. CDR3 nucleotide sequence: TGTGCCAGCAGCGCGGGACAGGGGAAGCAGCCCCAGCATTTT.

The CDR3 region is CASTPPYNSWYGYTF. CDR3 nucleotides: TGTGCCAGCACTCCCCCGTACAATTCCTGGTATGGCTACACCTTC. V usage is TRBV13 and J usage is TRBJ1-2; D is ambiguous. Germline CDR1 reads PRHDT; CDR2 reads FYEKMQ (reference sequence). There are 15 residues in the CDR3. The V and J ends lost 7 bases and 5 bases respectively, with 20 bases between them.

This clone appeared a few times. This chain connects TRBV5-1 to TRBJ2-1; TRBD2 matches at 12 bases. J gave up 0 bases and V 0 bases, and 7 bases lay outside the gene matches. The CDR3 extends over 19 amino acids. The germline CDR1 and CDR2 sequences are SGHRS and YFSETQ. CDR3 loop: CASSLAGTSGPSSYNEQFF. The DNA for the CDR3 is TGCGCCAGCAGCTTGGCGGGGACTAGCGGGCCGAGCTCCTACAATGAGCAGTTCTTC.

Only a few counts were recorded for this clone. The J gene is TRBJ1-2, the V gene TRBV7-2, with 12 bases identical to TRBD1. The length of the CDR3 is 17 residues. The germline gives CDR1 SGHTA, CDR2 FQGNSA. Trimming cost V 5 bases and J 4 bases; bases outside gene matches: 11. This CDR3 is CASSVLPGQGARYGYTF. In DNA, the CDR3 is TGTGCCAGCAGCGTTCTTCCGGGACAGGGGGCGCGCTATGGCTACACCTTC.

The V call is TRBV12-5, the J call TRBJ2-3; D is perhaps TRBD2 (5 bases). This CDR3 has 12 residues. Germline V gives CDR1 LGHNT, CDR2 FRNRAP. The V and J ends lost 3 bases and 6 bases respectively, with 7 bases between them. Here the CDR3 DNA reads TGTGCTAGTGGTTTAGCGGCGGATACGCAGTATTTT. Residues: CASGLAADTQYF.

This chain's CDR3 is CASSWHRGNNEQFF. The DNA for the CDR3 is TGTGCCAGCAGTTGGCACAGGGGAAACAATGAGCAGTTCTTC. The chain uses TRBV27 and TRBJ2-1, with 7 bases identical to TRBD1. The length of the CDR3 is 14 residues. Germline V gene lookup returns CDR1 MNHEY and CDR2 SMNVEV (reference sequence). Trimming took 4 bases from V and 5 from J; bases not matched to a gene: 5.

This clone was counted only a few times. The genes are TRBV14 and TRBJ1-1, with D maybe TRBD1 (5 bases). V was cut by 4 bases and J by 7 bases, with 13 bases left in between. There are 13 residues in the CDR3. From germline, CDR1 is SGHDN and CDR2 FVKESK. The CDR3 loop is CASSLAQGSEAFF. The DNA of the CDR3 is TGTGCCAGCAGCCTCGCGCAGGGTAGTGAAGCTTTCTTT.

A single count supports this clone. The DNA for the CDR3 is TGTGCCAGCGGATCGATGACAGGGGCGTTGCCCCAGCATTTT. It codes for CASGSMTGALPQHF. The J gene is TRBJ1-5, the V gene TRBV5-6, with TRBD1 matching over 8 bases. Germline V gives CDR1 SGHDT, CDR2 YYEEEE. The length of the CDR3 is 14 residues. The junction had 12 bases not matched to a gene; V was cut back by 7 bases and J by 9 bases.

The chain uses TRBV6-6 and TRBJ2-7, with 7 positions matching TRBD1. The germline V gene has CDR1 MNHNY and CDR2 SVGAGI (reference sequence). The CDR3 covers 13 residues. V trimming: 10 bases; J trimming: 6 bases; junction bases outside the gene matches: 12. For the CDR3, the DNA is TGTGCCATAGAGGGACAGTCCCCTCTCGAGCAGTACTTC. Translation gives CAIEGQSPLEQYF.

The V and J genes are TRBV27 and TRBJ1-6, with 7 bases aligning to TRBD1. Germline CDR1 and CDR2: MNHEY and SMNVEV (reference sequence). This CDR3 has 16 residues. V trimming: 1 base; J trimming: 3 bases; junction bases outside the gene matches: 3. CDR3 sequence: CASSLWAGGYNSPLHF. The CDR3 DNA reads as TGTGCCAGCAGTTTATGGGCAGGGGGCTATAATTCACCCCTCCACTTT.

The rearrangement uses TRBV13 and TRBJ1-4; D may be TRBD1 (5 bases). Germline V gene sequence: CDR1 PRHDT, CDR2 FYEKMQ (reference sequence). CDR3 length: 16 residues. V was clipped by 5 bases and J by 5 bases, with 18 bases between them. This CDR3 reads CASSQSGGGQNEKLFF. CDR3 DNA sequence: TGTGCCAGCAGCCAAAGTGGGGGAGGGCAGAATGAAAAACTGTTTTTT.

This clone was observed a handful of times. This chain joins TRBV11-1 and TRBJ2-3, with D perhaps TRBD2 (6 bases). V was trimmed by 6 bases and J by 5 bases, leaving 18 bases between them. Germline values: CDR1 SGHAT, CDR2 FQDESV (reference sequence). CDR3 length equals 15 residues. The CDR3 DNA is TGTGCCAGCAGTCCCTTTTTCCTAGCGATAGATACGCAGTATTTT. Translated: CASSPFFLAIDTQYF.

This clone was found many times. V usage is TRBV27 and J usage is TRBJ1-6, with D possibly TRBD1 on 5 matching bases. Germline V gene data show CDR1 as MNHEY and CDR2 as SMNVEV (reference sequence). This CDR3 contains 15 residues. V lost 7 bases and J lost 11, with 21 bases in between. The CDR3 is CASTNIQGSLAPLHF. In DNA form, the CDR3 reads TGTGCCAGCACCAATATCCAGGGATCACTTGCACCCCTCCACTTT.

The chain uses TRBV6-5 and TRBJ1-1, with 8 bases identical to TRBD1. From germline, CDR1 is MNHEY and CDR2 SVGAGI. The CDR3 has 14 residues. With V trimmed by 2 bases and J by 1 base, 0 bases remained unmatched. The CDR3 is CASSYGTGNTEAFF. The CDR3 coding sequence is TGTGCCAGCAGTTACGGGACAGGGAACACTGAAGCTTTCTTT.

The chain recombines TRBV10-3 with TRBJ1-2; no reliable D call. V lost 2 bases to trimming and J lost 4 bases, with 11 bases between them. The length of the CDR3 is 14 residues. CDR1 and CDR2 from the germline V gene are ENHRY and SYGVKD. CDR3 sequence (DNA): TGTGCCATCAGTGAGGGAGACGGCGGCTATGGCTACACCTTC. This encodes CAISEGDGGYGYTF.